This T cell receptor (beta chain) appears in the sequencing data of a study of CD8+ T cells in alopecia areata. About the research overall: Scoring of severity for treated patients was based on percentage of affected scalp area. Study-wide findings and caveats: Higher clonality than in normal scalp was seen in lesional scalp, especially alopecia totalis/universalis.

Germline V gives CDR1 MRHNA, CDR2 SNTAGT. CDR3 length equals 19 residues. Trimming pared 0 bases from V and 1 base from J, leaving 22 bases between. Extracted from the samples, RNA was reverse transcribed into cDNA to serve as the sequencing template. Some clones are missing from TCRdb's copy, which holds only in-frame ones; the method was immunoSEQ multiplex PCR. The sample has approximately 210,000 clones; approximately 65% are singletons. Treatment in this sample: oral pan-JAK inhibitor, 5-10 mg twice daily. This clone was counted only a few times. The antigen is undetermined. The sequenced sample was CD4+ T cells sorted from blood, obtained at week 44, from a patient treated with tofacitinib. This receptor was obtained from a human donor with alopecia areata. V and J are TRBV6-4 and TRBJ2-7; D is possibly TRBD1 (5 bases). CDR3 loop: CASSDSSWAFYRPSYEQYF. CDR3 bases: TGTGCCAGCAGTGACTCGAGTTGGGCCTTTTACAGGCCGTCCTACGAGCAGTACTTC.